A single T cell receptor beta chain is shown here with its context. Profiling relied on immunoSEQ multiplex PCR, and the TCRdb table lists in-frame clones only, not all of them. Of 110,000 to 150,000 clones in the sample, 94% were seen once. The sample originates from a study of control samples from healthy donors and cancer patients. With 2 bases removed from V and 0 bases from J, the gap between germline ends came to 7 bases. CDR1 and CDR2 (germline): SQVTM, ANQGSEA. This CDR3 is 13 amino acids long. The chain links TRBV29-1 to TRBJ1-1; D call uncertain. The sequenced material came from blood. This sequence originates from a man aged 35-49 years in good health. The CDR3 sequence is CSVEPRLNTEAFF. CDR3 bases: TGCAGCGTTGAACCCAGACTGAACACTGAAGCTTTCTTT. Drawing the rest from reference TRBV29-1 and TRBJ1-1, the complete variable domain is SAVISQKPSRDICQRGTSLTIQCQVDSQVTMMFWYRQQPGQSLTLIATANQGSEATYESGFVIDKFPISRPNLTFSTLTVSNMSPEDSSIYLCSVEPRLNTEAFFGQGTRLTVV.